What follows is one TCR beta chain and its context. Antigen specificity is unknown. This sample is part of a study of CD8 T cell repertoires and HIV-1 epitope variants. Study as a whole: Each of Twenty-five Gag and Nef epitope peptides stimulated a separate culture. Epitopes were three Gag families plus Nef HW9 and YT9. Autologous T cell-negative cells served as antigen-presenting cells in equal numbers. Broader study findings: The assay identified only TCR beta chains of antigen-proliferating T cells.

Assay used: immunoSEQ multiplex PCR; TCRdb lists only in-frame clones, some missing. The table includes roughly 4,100 clones, 65% detected once. This CDR3 comprises 13 residues. Germline trimming cut 2 bases from V and 8 bases from J; bases unmatched to any gene: 3. CDR1 is MNHEY, CDR2 SVGAGI, per germline. Sequenced material: cultured CD8+ T cells derived from PBMCs. This receptor was identified in a male donor with HIV. The V call is TRBV6-5, the J call TRBJ2-1, with 7 bases aligning to TRBD2. The CDR3 nucleotides read TGTGCCAGCAGTTACGCGGGGGTCGATGAGCAGTTCTTC. Translation gives CASSYAGVDEQFF.